This TCR beta chain was documented in a study of cytomegalovirus exposure and HLA in healthy donors. This clone was picked up a small number of times. The PCR employed 60 Vbeta primers together with 13 Jbeta primers. Some clones are missing from TCRdb's copy, which holds only in-frame ones; the method was immunoSEQ multiplex PCR. The sample lists over 150,000 clones, 65% to 85% seen once, with less than 3.5% in the top ten. The CDR3 is made up of 16 amino acids. V lost 6 bases to trimming and J lost 1 base; unmatched junction nucleotides: 7. Germline CDR1 reads KGHSH; CDR2 reads LQKENI. The TCR originated in a young man in good health and CMV-seronegative. Sequencing was done on a sample of PBMCs. V is TRBV18 and J is TRBJ2-3; 10 nucleotides agree with TRBD2. In DNA, the CDR3 is TGTGCCAGCTCCGGACTAGCGGCGTTGGGCACAGATACGCAGTATTTT. Protein sequence: CASSGLAALGTDTQYF.